The 3 T cell receptor beta chains listed next were all sequenced from one sample in a study of beta chain features in type 1 diabetes. The study reverse transcribed the entire isolated RNA, so it sequenced expressed TCRB transcripts. Clones were read by immunoSEQ multiplex PCR, and TCRdb kept only the in-frame ones, dropping some. The sample contains fewer than 500,000 clones, approximately 15% of which appear only once. Specimen: naive CD4+ T cells from blood. All receptors derive from a man younger than 45 in good health.

The J gene is TRBJ1-1, the V gene TRBV6-5; D uncertain. This CDR3 is 11 amino acids long. The germline CDR1 and CDR2 sequences are MNHEY and SVGAGI. Trimming shortened V by 7 bases and J by 5 bases, and 8 bases separated the two germline ends. CDR3 in DNA: TGTGCCAGCACTGTGGGGACTGAAGCTTTCTTT. It is translated as CASTVGTEAFF.

The genes are TRBV11-2 and TRBJ1-1; D ambiguous. The V gene lost 1 base and the J gene lost 1 base, with 7 bases spanning the gap. The CDR3 contains 14 residues. The germline V gene encodes CDR1 SGHAT and CDR2 FQNNGV. CDR3 sequence reads: CASSLVRANTEAFF. The CDR3 coding sequence is TGTGCCAGCAGCTTAGTCAGAGCGAACACTGAAGCTTTCTTT.

This clone occurred a few times. V and J are TRBV14 and TRBJ2-1; D is possibly TRBD1 (6 bases). This CDR3 has 15 residues. CDR1 and CDR2 (germline): SGHDN, FVKESK. Deletions cut 1 base from V and 7 bases from J, with 14 bases between. CDR3 nucleotide sequence: TGTGCCAGCAGCCAAGGCACGGGACAAATTAATGAGCAGTTCTTC. The encoded protein is CASSQGTGQINEQFF.